This TCR beta chain was identified during a study of T cells after yellow fever vaccination. Overall study results and limits: The booster saw the reappearance of most primary-vaccination clones (96% CD4, roughly 90% CD8).

Concerning this clonotype itself: Its antigen remains unidentified.

This CDR3 contains 13 residues. The J segment lost 13 bases and the V segment lost 5 bases, leaving 14 bases of the junction unmatched. Per the germline V gene, CDR1 is MNHEY and CDR2 is SMNVEV (reference sequence). From the 5' RACE reads, TCRdb called clonotypes with MiXCR, one entry per CDR3 protein. Here the sample spans over 200,000 distinct CDR3 sequences, approximately 6.3% being singletons. The receptor was isolated from a man aged 30 to 39 who received the YFV17D yellow fever vaccine. The sequenced sample was CD4+ T cells sorted from PBMCs, obtained on the day of the yellow fever booster vaccination. The rearrangement links TRBV27 to TRBJ2-7; TRBD1 aligns across 7 bases. The CDR3 bases are TGTGCCAGCAGTATAACGACGGGACAGACCTATTACTTC. Translation gives CASSITTGQTYYF.